This T cell receptor beta chain was retrieved from a study of tumor-infiltrating lymphocytes in localized non-small cell lung cancer. Here immunoSEQ multiplex PCR was the method, and the copy in TCRdb shows in-frame clones only, minus some. Of about 7,400 clones in the sample, approximately 71% were seen once. With V trimmed by 5 bases and J by 0 bases, 6 bases remained unmatched. CDR3 length: 16 amino acids. Germline V gene data show CDR1 as MNHEY and CDR2 as SMNVEV (reference sequence). V gene TRBV27 combines with J gene TRBJ1-1; 10 bases are shared with TRBD1. This TCR derives from a human donor with non-small cell lung cancer. Sequencing was carried out using uninvolved lung tissue not adjacent to the tumor. The CDR3 here is CASSRWTGGMNTEAFF. Here the CDR3 DNA reads TGTGCCAGCAGTAGGTGGACAGGGGGAATGAACACTGAAGCTTTCTTT.